These 28 T cell receptor beta chains originate from one sample sequenced in a study of blood T cell repertoires in COVID-19. This table comes from immunoSEQ multiplex PCR, and its TCRdb copy is limited to in-frame clones, with some not included. The table includes 200,000 to 250,000 clones, 80% to 90% detected once. Material for sequencing was PBMCs or T cells enriched from blood (not recorded which). These receptors came from a woman in her twenties or thirties who had been exposed to COVID-19.

This sequence joins TRBV7-2 and TRBJ2-6; tentative D call: TRBD1 (5 bases). Germline values: CDR1 SGHTA, CDR2 FQGNSA. Trimming shortened V by 0 bases and J by 8 bases, and 11 bases separated the two germline ends. The CDR3 covers 15 residues. For the CDR3, the DNA is TGTGCCAGCAGCTTAGCGGCTGTGGGGCCCAACGTCCTGACTTTC. As protein: CASSLAAVGPNVLTF.

In DNA form, the CDR3 reads TGTGCCATCAGTGCCCTAGATCAGAACACTGAAGCTTTCTTT. Translated: CAISALDQNTEAFF. The V call is TRBV10-3, the J call TRBJ1-1; D unclear. CDR3 length equals 14 residues. V shed 4 bases and J shed 1 base, with 10 bases lying between them. Germline lookup yields CDR1 ENHRY and CDR2 SYGVKD.

J is TRBJ2-7 and V is TRBV6-6; 7 nucleotides agree with TRBD2. The junction had 5 bases not matched to a gene; V was cut back by 5 bases and J by 7 bases. The germline gives CDR1 MNHNY, CDR2 SVGAGI (reference sequence). This CDR3 region has 12 residues. The CDR3 here is CASSTLGGEQYF. CDR3 DNA sequence: TGTGCCAGCAGTACTCTGGGGGGGGAGCAGTACTTC.

The chain couples TRBV5-5 to TRBJ2-1; possible D gene TRBD1, 6 bases. The germline gives CDR1 SGHKS, CDR2 YYEKEE (reference sequence). The CDR3 consists of 13 residues. The V end lost 2 bases, the J end lost 5 bases, and 8 bases lay between the germline ends. The CDR3 region is CASSLRQDNEQFF. CDR3 sequence (DNA): TGTGCCAGCAGCTTACGACAGGACAATGAGCAGTTCTTC.

The chain carries TRBV5-6 and TRBJ1-1; a weak D match, TRBD1 (5 bases). The CDR3 extends over 12 amino acids. V was shortened by 4 bases and J by 6 bases, with 10 bases between the two germline ends. Germline CDR1 is SGHDT and CDR2 is YYEEEE. This chain's CDR3 is CASSQGVPEAFF. The CDR3 nucleotides read TGTGCCAGCAGCCAAGGGGTCCCTGAAGCTTTCTTT. Filled out from reference TRBV5-6 and TRBJ1-1, the complete variable domain reads DAGVTQSPTHLIKTRGQQVTLRCSPKSGHDTVSWYQQALGQGPQFIFQYYEEEERQRGNFPDRFSGHQFPNYSSELNVNALLLGDSALYLCASSQGVPEAFFGQGTRLTVV.

The rearrangement joins TRBV4-1 to TRBJ2-6, with D tentatively TRBD1 (5 bases). This CDR3 contains 16 residues. CDR1 is MGHRA, CDR2 YSYEKL, per germline. V was trimmed by 0 bases and J by 5 bases, leaving 11 bases between them. CDR3 sequence (DNA): TGCGCCAGCAGCCAAGATTGGGCAGGGAGGGCCAACGTCCTGACTTTC. Protein sequence: CASSQDWAGRANVLTF.

The rearrangement joins TRBV2 to TRBJ1-2; TRBD1 is a possible D gene (6 bases). This CDR3 contains 13 residues. CDR1 and CDR2 from the germline V gene are SNHLY and FYNNEI. Trimming stripped 6 bases from V and 2 bases from J, with 10 bases between. Here the CDR3 DNA reads TGTGCCAGCAGATGGACAGAAAACTATGGCTACACCTTC. As protein: CASRWTENYGYTF.

V is TRBV6-4 and J is TRBJ2-1; perhaps TRBD2 as D (6 bases). The germline V gene encodes CDR1 MRHNA and CDR2 SNTAGT. Trimming removed 0 bases from V and 4 bases from J, with 13 bases in between. The CDR3 length is 16 residues. This chain's CDR3 is CASSDSGTYLYNEQFF. DNA of the CDR3: TGTGCCAGCAGTGACTCAGGGACTTACCTTTACAATGAGCAGTTCTTC.

The chain couples TRBV24-1 to TRBJ2-1; possible D gene TRBD2, 5 bases. Germline loops: CDR1 KGHDR, CDR2 SFDVKD. V was pared by 7 bases and J by 0 bases, with 6 bases between. This CDR3 comprises 13 residues. Here the CDR3 DNA reads TGTGCCACCAGGAGCGGCTCCTACAATGAGCAGTTCTTC. Translating it yields CATRSGSYNEQFF.

This chain uses TRBV10-2 with TRBJ2-3; 7 bases fit TRBD2. The V gene's germline CDR1 is WSHSY and CDR2 SAAADI. V shed 1 base, J shed 3 bases, and the junction held 10 bases outside the gene matches. This CDR3 has 17 amino acids. In nucleotides, the CDR3 is TGCGCCAGCAGTGAGTTACGGGGGGAGGGCCCTACAGATACGCAGTATTTT. Translation: CASSELRGEGPTDTQYF.

The CDR3: CASKPGLAGYEQYF. CDR3 nucleotide sequence: TGTGCCAGCAAGCCGGGACTAGCGGGCTACGAGCAGTACTTC. The chain has TRBV9 and TRBJ2-7; 12 nucleotides agree with TRBD2. The CDR3 has 14 residues. The germline gives CDR1 SGDLS, CDR2 YYNGEE. Germline trimming cut 6 bases from V and 3 bases from J; bases unmatched to any gene: 4.

This CDR3 is CASSEGRANSPLHF. The CDR3 bases are TGTGCCAGCAGTGAAGGGCGGGCAAATTCACCCCTCCACTTT. The chain has TRBV2 and TRBJ1-6; D is undetermined. The CDR3 is made up of 14 amino acids. The germline V gene has CDR1 SNHLY and CDR2 FYNNEI. V was pared by 1 base and J by 7 bases, with 8 bases between.

By sample share, this clone is medium-sized. The V gene is TRBV5-1, the J gene TRBJ2-2, with 9 bases that match TRBD1. This CDR3 comprises 14 residues. With 4 bases clipped from V and 6 bases from J, the junction kept 4 bases outside the gene matches. In germline, CDR1 is SGHRS, CDR2 YFSETQ. CDR3 region: CASSEQGASGELFF. CDR3 sequence (DNA): TGCGCCAGCAGCGAACAGGGGGCGTCCGGGGAGCTGTTTTTT.

The chain carries TRBV18 and TRBJ1-6; D ambiguous. Trimming left V 5 bases short and J 0 bases short, with 11 bases between. Germline values: CDR1 KGHSH, CDR2 LQKENI. This CDR3 region has 16 residues. The CDR3: CASSKAESSYNSPLHF. The CDR3 DNA reads as TGTGCCAGCTCAAAGGCGGAGAGCTCCTATAATTCACCCCTCCACTTT.

The V call is TRBV30, the J call TRBJ1-4; D is unresolved. V dropped 2 bases and J dropped 8 bases, with 12 bases sitting between them. This CDR3 is 13 amino acids long. The germline CDR1 and CDR2 sequences are GTSNPN and SVGIG (reference sequence). The CDR3 reads CAWSSRLGEKLFF. The CDR3 DNA reads as TGTGCCTGGAGTTCCAGATTGGGCGAAAAACTGTTTTTT.

On this clone itself: One junction end disagrees with the germline gene, perhaps due to a read error. The chain's CDR3 is CAWCVRDRGKLAKRYEQYF. DNA for the CDR3: TGTGCCTGGTGTGTACGGGACAGGGGAAAGTTAGCGAAGAGATACGAGCAGTACTTC. The chain recombines TRBV30 with TRBJ2-7; TRBD1 matches at 10 bases. CDR1 is GTSNPN, CDR2 SVGIG, per germline (reference sequence). The CDR3 covers 19 residues.

The chain has TRBV14 and TRBJ1-6; maybe TRBD1 (6 bases). Trimming took off 5 bases at V and 7 bases at J, with 12 bases between the two ends. From germline, CDR1 is SGHDN and CDR2 FVKESK. CDR3 length equals 14 residues. The CDR3 DNA sequence: TGTGCCAGCAGCTTCCGACAGGAAAATTCACCCCTCCACTTT. Protein product: CASSFRQENSPLHF.

This clone appeared a single time. This rearrangement joins TRBV11-2 to TRBJ2-7, with no clear D. Germline V gene lookup returns CDR1 SGHAT and CDR2 FQNNGV. The CDR3 consists of 13 residues. The V gene lost 6 bases and the J gene lost 1 base, with 10 bases spanning the gap. The CDR3 spells CASSLVDSYEQYF. CDR3 bases: TGTGCCAGCAGTCTAGTAGATTCCTACGAGCAGTACTTC.

This clone was detected a few times. The rearrangement links TRBV6-6 to TRBJ2-2, with 15 bases matching TRBD2. CDR3 size: 18 residues. With 5 bases clipped from V and 2 bases from J, the junction kept 6 bases outside the gene matches. The germline V gene encodes CDR1 MNHNY and CDR2 SVGAGI (reference sequence). CDR3 sequence reads: CASSRTSGRGGNTGELFF. The CDR3 DNA follows: TGTGCCAGCAGTCGGACTAGCGGGAGGGGGGGAAACACCGGGGAGCTGTTTTTT.

DNA for the CDR3: TGTGCCAGCAGTTTAACCGGCTATGGCTACACCTTC. Its protein is CASSLTGYGYTF. This sequence joins TRBV28 and TRBJ1-2, with D hard to call. CDR3 length: 12 residues. V was cut by 2 bases and J by 4 bases, with 5 bases left in between. From germline, CDR1 is MDHEN and CDR2 SYDVKM.

The V and J genes are TRBV30 and TRBJ1-6, with D tentatively TRBD1 (5 bases). V was clipped by 0 bases and J by 9 bases, with 12 bases between them. Germline V gene data show CDR1 as GTSNPN and CDR2 as SVGIG (reference sequence). This CDR3 has 14 amino acids. CDR3 sequence: CAWSVSQGGSPLHF. CDR3 nucleotides: TGTGCCTGGAGTGTAAGCCAGGGCGGTTCACCCCTCCACTTT.

The genes are TRBV27 and TRBJ2-5, with D perhaps matching TRBD1 (5 bases). The germline CDR1 and CDR2 sequences are MNHEY and SMNVEV (reference sequence). V lost 4 bases to trimming and J lost 4 bases, with 16 bases between them. This CDR3 is built from 15 residues. The CDR3 sequence is CASSYSTAGIETQYF. Written as DNA, the CDR3 is TGTGCCAGCAGTTACTCCACCGCAGGGATAGAGACCCAGTACTTC.

This chain joins TRBV11-2 and TRBJ2-3, with 13 bases aligning to TRBD2. V trimming: 5 bases; J trimming: 3 bases; junction bases outside the gene matches: 11. Germline-derived CDR1 and CDR2 are SGHAT and FQNNGV. The CDR3 extends over 18 amino acids. As DNA, the CDR3 is TGTGCCAGCAGCACCTGGACTAGCGGGAGTGGAAGGACAGATACGCAGTATTTT. Its translation: CASSTWTSGSGRTDTQYF.

The gene calls are TRBV30 and TRBJ2-1, with 8 positions matching TRBD1. Germline CDR1 GTSNPN, CDR2 SVGIG (reference sequence). J gave up 6 bases and V 5 bases, and 9 bases lay outside the gene matches. The CDR3 is 14 amino acids. The CDR3 region is CAWLGDRGGNEQFF. CDR3 sequence (DNA): TGTGCCTGGCTAGGTGACAGGGGAGGCAATGAGCAGTTCTTC.

The chain uses TRBV20-1 and TRBJ1-3; a possible D gene is TRBD1 (5 bases). Trimming removed 5 bases at V and 8 bases at J, with 10 bases between. Per the germline V gene, CDR1 is DFQATT and CDR2 is SNEGSKA (reference sequence). The CDR3 is made up of 11 amino acids. The CDR3 here is CSAPQVDTIYF. DNA of the CDR3: TGCAGTGCTCCACAGGTGGACACCATATATTTT.

The rearrangement links TRBV28 to TRBJ2-7, with 7 positions matching TRBD1. Trimming cost V 4 bases and J 11 bases; bases outside gene matches: 8. The CDR3 is made up of 12 amino acids. Per germline, CDR1 MDHEN and CDR2 SYDVKM. The CDR3: CASSSYRDSKYF. The CDR3, as DNA: TGTGCCAGCAGTTCATACCGGGACAGCAAGTACTTC.

The chain has TRBV10-1 and TRBJ2-7; 14 bases align to TRBD2. This CDR3 has 16 amino acids. Germline V gene lookup returns CDR1 WNHNN and CDR2 SYGVQD (reference sequence). Trimming took 4 bases from V and 4 from J; bases not matched to a gene: 6. CDR3 amino acids: CASSGGLAGEGYEQYF. CDR3 coding DNA: TGCGCCAGCAGTGGGGGACTAGCGGGAGAGGGGTACGAGCAGTACTTC.

V is TRBV6-1 and J is TRBJ2-3; TRBD1 is a possible D gene (7 bases). V was trimmed by 4 bases and J by 4 bases, leaving 21 bases between them. The CDR3 is made up of 17 amino acids. Germline V gene sequence: CDR1 MNHNS, CDR2 SASEGT. The CDR3 DNA sequence: TGTGCCAGCAGTGCTCGGGGGAACAGGGGCAGTTCAGATACGCAGTATTTT. Translation gives CASSARGNRGSSDTQYF.